This T cell receptor (beta chain) was recorded in a study of blood T cell repertoires in COVID-19. Background on the study: Specimens from acute and convalescent COVID-19 originated in the United States, Italy and Spain. T cells, B-cell-depleted T cells, or PBMCs supplied cDNA or gDNA.

Authors' data handling: Amplification of reference gene primers was used by the study to estimate nucleated cell counts. Data came from immunoSEQ multiplex PCR; TCRdb stores just in-frame clones and leaves some out. V and J calls and clone size are copied from that table; D and trimming were computed from the DNA. The data show under 45,000 clones, about 80% seen once. Germline-derived CDR1 and CDR2 are GTSNPN and SVGIG (reference sequence). The CDR3 extends over 18 amino acids. Trimming cost V 2 bases and J 0 bases, with 19 bases left between them. The origin of this receptor is a man aged 80 or over with acute or convalescent COVID-19. The rearrangement uses TRBV30 and TRBJ2-2, with a tentative D call TRBD2 (5 bases). The source material was peripheral blood. Written as DNA, the CDR3 is TGTGCCTGGAGTCCCCTCGACGGATCGGGGTCGAACACCGGGGAGCTGTTTTTT. This translates into CAWSPLDGSGSNTGELFF.